These 32 T cell receptor beta chains came from one sample sequenced in a study of blood T cell repertoires in COVID-19. Clones were sequenced by immunoSEQ multiplex PCR, and TCRdb holds only the in-frame ones, with some missing. The sample comprises more than 95,000 clones, 85% to 90% of which are singletons, and approximately 8% rests with the top ten. The sequenced material came from peripheral blood. The receptors come from a man between 65 and 79 years old who had recovered from COVID-19.

V and J are TRBV11-3 and TRBJ2-7; D is unresolved. Germline V CDR1 and CDR2: SGHNT, YENEEA. This CDR3 region has 12 residues. V lost 4 bases to trimming and J lost 4 bases, with 8 bases between them. Written as DNA, the CDR3 is TGTGCCAGCAGCTCGATAGAATACGAGCAGTACTTC. This translates into CASSSIEYEQYF.

This chain uses TRBV5-1 with TRBJ2-1; 7 positions agree with TRBD2. J lost 0 bases, V lost 0 bases, and 6 bases had no gene match. CDR3 length: 17 residues. CDR1 and CDR2 (germline): SGHRS, YFSETQ. The CDR3 nucleotides are TGCGCCAGCAGCTTGGGAGTCGGGGGGAGCTCCTACAATGAGCAGTTCTTC. As protein: CASSLGVGGSSYNEQFF.

J is TRBJ2-3 and V is TRBV6-5; 8 bases map to TRBD1. The J segment lost 2 bases and the V segment lost 10 bases, leaving 8 bases of the junction unmatched. Germline V gene lookup returns CDR1 MNHEY and CDR2 SVGAGI. The CDR3 is 14 residues long. The CDR3 sequence: CAIGVDRDTDTQYF. Here the CDR3 DNA reads TGTGCCATCGGGGTGGACAGGGACACAGATACGCAGTATTTT.

The chain combines TRBV12-3 or TRBV12-4 with TRBJ2-2; D unresolved. The CDR3 is 12 residues long. Trimming left V 11 bases short and J 5 bases short, with 12 bases between. CDR3 loop: CAYNVGTGELFF. In nucleotides, the CDR3 is TGTGCCTATAACGTCGGGACCGGGGAGCTGTTTTTT.

This chain's CDR3 is CASTQGGELAGELFF. The CDR3 coding sequence is TGTGCCAGCACCCAGGGTGGGGAACTGGCCGGGGAGCTGTTTTTT. The rearrangement joins TRBV7-9 to TRBJ2-2, with D possibly TRBD1 on 5 matching bases. V lost 7 bases, J lost 6 bases, and 18 bases lay in between. Germline V lookup: CDR1 SEHNR, CDR2 FQNEAQ (reference sequence). The CDR3 is made up of 15 amino acids.

This clone was seen once. The chain employs TRBV7-9 and TRBJ2-1; possible D gene TRBD2, 6 bases. This CDR3 contains 14 residues. Germline loops: CDR1 SEHNR, CDR2 FQNEAQ (reference sequence). V was trimmed by 4 bases and J by 6 bases, leaving 13 bases between them. The DNA for the CDR3 is TGTGCCAGCAGCTCGTGGCGGGGTCCCAATGAGCAGTTCTTC. This sequence encodes CASSSWRGPNEQFF.

This clone occurred a few times. The V call is TRBV10-3, the J call TRBJ2-3; 9 nucleotides agree with TRBD2. Germline V gives CDR1 ENHRY, CDR2 SYGVKD. Trimming at V came to 6 bases and at J to 2 bases, leaving 3 bases not matched to a gene. This CDR3 has 14 residues. In DNA, the CDR3 is TGTGCCATCAGCCTAGCGGGGTCCACAGATACGCAGTATTTT. This codes for CAISLAGSTDTQYF.

The rearrangement uses TRBV7-8 and TRBJ2-2, with 7 positions matching TRBD2. CDR1 and CDR2 from the germline V gene are SGHVS and FQNEAQ. Germline trimming cut 2 bases from V and 0 bases from J; bases unmatched to any gene: 12. There are 19 residues in the CDR3. CDR3 nucleotides: TGTGCCAGCAGCTTAAGGGTGGCTAGCGGCCAAACGAACACCGGGGAGCTGTTTTTT. This gives the protein CASSLRVASGQTNTGELFF.

The V gene is TRBV2, the J gene TRBJ2-1, with 15 bases aligning to TRBD2. V was clipped by 3 bases and J by 11 bases; unmatched bases: 8. This CDR3 is 16 amino acids long. Per the germline V gene, CDR1 is SNHLY and CDR2 is FYNNEI. The CDR3, as DNA: TGTGCCAGCAGTGATCCCGGACTAGCGGGGGGGAGGAAGCAGTTCTTC. Translation gives CASSDPGLAGGRKQFF.

The rearrangement joins TRBV5-1 to TRBJ2-5; D might be TRBD2 (5 bases). V was trimmed by 0 bases and J by 2 bases, leaving 11 bases between them. The CDR3 runs to 15 residues. Per the germline V gene, CDR1 is SGHRS and CDR2 is YFSETQ. Here the CDR3 reads CASSLAGVQQETQYF. Here the CDR3 DNA reads TGCGCCAGCAGCTTGGCCGGGGTCCAACAAGAGACCCAGTACTTC.

The gene calls are TRBV24-1 and TRBJ2-1; 7 positions match TRBD1. CDR1 is KGHDR and CDR2 is SFDVKD in the germline V gene. The CDR3 is 16 residues long. Germline trimming cut 5 bases from V and 0 bases from J; bases unmatched to any gene: 6. The CDR3 here is CATSGVGQRSYNEQFF. The CDR3 DNA is TGTGCCACCAGTGGCGTGGGACAGCGCTCCTACAATGAGCAGTTCTTC.

This clone was recorded once. The rearrangement links TRBV6-5 to TRBJ2-1, with 10 bases aligning to TRBD2. The germline V gene has CDR1 MNHEY and CDR2 SVGAGI. The junction had 10 bases not matched to a gene; V was cut back by 7 bases and J by 7 bases. The CDR3 contains 15 residues. The CDR3 here is CASTDRVTSGNEQFF. The CDR3 coding sequence is TGTGCCAGCACCGACCGGGTGACTAGCGGGAATGAGCAGTTCTTC.

This chain links TRBV7-9 with TRBJ1-2; D is perhaps TRBD1 (5 bases). Trimming shortened V by 0 bases and J by 9 bases, and 8 bases separated the two germline ends. The CDR3 sequence is 12 residues long. Germline CDR1 reads SEHNR; CDR2 reads FQNEAQ (reference sequence). In DNA form, the CDR3 reads TGTGCCAGCAGCTTAGCGGGGGGGAGCTACACCTTC. It codes for CASSLAGGSYTF.

This clone has just a few counts. V gene TRBV18 combines with J gene TRBJ1-2; D gene ambiguous. Germline assignment: CDR1 KGHSH and CDR2 LQKENI. This CDR3 contains 13 residues. Trimming removed 6 bases from V and 4 bases from J, with 12 bases in between. The CDR3 sequence is CASSPRDPYGYTF. CDR3 DNA: TGTGCCAGCTCGCCCCGGGATCCCTATGGCTACACCTTC.

This sequence joins TRBV28 and TRBJ2-3; TRBD2 is a possible D gene (7 bases). The CDR3 sequence is 13 residues long. Germline values: CDR1 MDHEN, CDR2 SYDVKM. V dropped 5 bases and J dropped 6 bases, with 12 bases sitting between them. CDR3 in amino acids: CASSRGGADTQYF. The CDR3 DNA follows: TGTGCCAGCAGTCGCGGGGGCGCGGATACGCAGTATTTT.

The chain links TRBV4-3 to TRBJ2-3; TRBD2 is a possible D gene (5 bases). Per germline, CDR1 LGHNA and CDR2 YSLEER. This CDR3 comprises 13 residues. V was shortened by 5 bases and J by 6 bases, with 12 bases between the two germline ends. The CDR3 DNA reads TGCGCCAGCAGCTTTGATTCGGGGGATACGCAGTATTTT. Translated: CASSFDSGDTQYF.

The genes are TRBV5-1 and TRBJ2-5, with a possible D match to TRBD1 (6 bases). V was pared by 3 bases and J by 2 bases, with 8 bases between. The CDR3 loop spans 13 amino acids. Germline assignment: CDR1 SGHRS and CDR2 YFSETQ. Here the CDR3 reads CASSSRGQETQYF. The CDR3 region has the DNA TGCGCCAGCAGCTCCAGGGGACAAGAGACCCAGTACTTC.

The chain combines TRBV28 with TRBJ1-1, with D unresolved. The CDR3 consists of 11 residues. CDR1 is MDHEN, CDR2 SYDVKM, per germline. V was pared by 5 bases and J by 11 bases, with 12 bases between. The CDR3 spells CASSKDFRAFF. In DNA, the CDR3 is TGTGCCAGCAGTAAGGACTTTAGGGCTTTCTTT.

Only one count was recorded for this clone. Here the CDR3 DNA reads TGTGCCAGCAGCTTAAGGCAGAACACTGAAGCTTTCTTT. This translates into CASSLRQNTEAFF. The chain joins TRBV7-3 to TRBJ1-1, with D uncertain. The CDR3 length is 13 residues. The V end was cut by 1 base, the J end by 1 base, with 4 bases between. Germline CDR1 is SGHTA and CDR2 is FQGTGA.

V usage is TRBV7-8 and J usage is TRBJ1-1; TRBD1 is a possible D gene (6 bases). In germline, CDR1 is SGHVS, CDR2 FQNEAQ. Deletions cut 5 bases from V and 11 bases from J, with 18 bases between. CDR3 length: 13 residues. CDR3 loop: CASSPQGLSGAFF. CDR3 coding DNA: TGTGCCAGCAGCCCGCAGGGGCTTTCGGGCGCTTTCTTT.

The gene calls are TRBV4-2 and TRBJ2-7, with 7 bases lining up with TRBD1. V lost 1 base and J lost 5; bases outside the gene matches: 8. The CDR3 length is 15 residues. Germline CDR1 LGHNA, CDR2 YNFKEQ. CDR3: CASSQGVAGGHEQYF. For the CDR3, the DNA is TGTGCCAGCAGCCAAGGCGTGGCAGGGGGACACGAGCAGTACTTC.

The V call is TRBV11-2, the J call TRBJ2-5; 7 bases align to TRBD2. The CDR3 consists of 13 residues. V shed 1 base, J shed 13 bases, and the junction held 9 bases outside the gene matches. CDR1 is SGHAT, CDR2 FQNNGV, per germline. CDR3 nucleotides: TGTGCCAGCAGCTTAGTCTTAGGGGAGGGGCCGTACTTC. This gives the protein CASSLVLGEGPYF.

This chain joins TRBV28 and TRBJ1-5; no firm D call. Germline CDR1 reads MDHEN; CDR2 reads SYDVKM. With 7 bases removed from V and 2 bases from J, the gap between germline ends came to 15 bases. The CDR3 length is 15 residues. In DNA, the CDR3 is TGTGCCAGCACCCTCCGCGGGGAGGGCAATCAGCCCCAGCATTTT. Protein: CASTLRGEGNQPQHF.

This clone was found a few times. The V gene is TRBV5-1, the J gene TRBJ2-2, with 9 bases aligning to TRBD1. CDR3 length equals 15 residues. The V and J ends lost 4 bases and 4 bases, in that order; junction bases with no gene match: 5. Germline V gives CDR1 SGHRS, CDR2 YFSETQ. CDR3 sequence: CASSTGQGSTGELFF. The CDR3 region has the DNA TGCGCCAGCAGCACCGGACAGGGGAGCACCGGGGAGCTGTTTTTT.

The chain carries TRBV7-9 and TRBJ1-4; 8 bases agree with TRBD1. With 5 bases clipped from V and 5 bases from J, the junction kept 13 bases outside the gene matches. The CDR3 totals 17 residues. Germline V gives CDR1 SEHNR, CDR2 FQNEAQ (reference sequence). The CDR3 bases are TGTGCCAGCAGCCTCGGGACAGGATCACCGGGGAATGAAAAACTGTTTTTT. It encodes CASSLGTGSPGNEKLFF.

The chain uses TRBV9 and TRBJ1-2, with D perhaps matching TRBD1 (5 bases). CDR1 SGDLS and CDR2 YYNGEE come from the germline V gene. The V end was cut by 0 bases, the J end by 6 bases, with 12 bases between. The CDR3 sequence is 14 residues long. As DNA, the CDR3 is TGTGCCAGCAGCGTAGGGGCAGGGTCCGATGGCTACACCTTC. It yields the protein CASSVGAGSDGYTF.

The V call is TRBV6-2 or TRBV6-3, the J call TRBJ1-5, with 7 bases lining up with TRBD1. V dropped 2 bases and J dropped 6; count of bases not matched to a gene: 7. Germline V lookup: CDR1 MNHEY, CDR2 SVGEGT. This CDR3 has 15 amino acids. This CDR3 reads CASSYMDRPGQPQHF. The CDR3 region has the DNA TGTGCCAGCAGTTACATGGACAGGCCGGGTCAGCCCCAGCATTTT.

This chain uses TRBV28 with TRBJ1-5; no definite D call. Trimming removed 5 bases at V and 4 bases at J, with 9 bases between. This CDR3 region has 13 residues. Germline lookup yields CDR1 MDHEN and CDR2 SYDVKM. CDR3 DNA: TGTGCCAGCAGTCTCCCGGGGAATCAGCCCCAGCATTTT. This gives the protein CASSLPGNQPQHF.

A note on this clone: The same CDR3 can be traced to other DNA sequences in this sample. This chain joins TRBV7-2 and TRBJ2-7; 7 bases fit TRBD1. CDR1 and CDR2 from the germline V gene are SGHTA and FQGNSA. This CDR3 has 15 residues. V gave up 1 base and J gave up 0 bases; unmatched junction bases: 3. The CDR3 DNA is TGTGCCAGCAGCTTAGTCGGGACAGCCTCCTACGAGCAGTACTTC. Protein: CASSLVGTASYEQYF.

The chain employs TRBV9 and TRBJ1-2, with a possible D match to TRBD1 (6 bases). This CDR3 is 13 amino acids long. From germline, CDR1 is SGDLS and CDR2 YYNGEE. Deletions cut 0 bases from V and 8 bases from J, with 11 bases between. CDR3: CASSVDTRGGYTF. In nucleotides, the CDR3 is TGTGCCAGCAGCGTAGACACCAGGGGAGGCTACACCTTC.

To note about this clone: The sample has other DNA sequences that encode this CDR3 too. J is TRBJ1-5 and V is TRBV14, with D uncertain. Germline V gene data show CDR1 as SGHDN and CDR2 as FVKESK. The V gene lost 1 base and the J gene lost 6 bases, with 4 bases spanning the gap. CDR3 length equals 12 residues. The CDR3 DNA reads as TGTGCCAGCAGCCAAGGGAGTCAGCCCCAGCATTTT. Its translation is CASSQGSQPQHF.

The rearrangement links TRBV3-1 (or the pseudogene TRBV3-2) to TRBJ1-2; the D gene is possibly TRBD1 (5 bases). Trimming took off 8 bases at V and 7 bases at J, with 14 bases between the two ends. The CDR3 loop spans 12 amino acids. Germline V CDR1 and CDR2: LGHDT, YNNKEL (reference sequence). Written as DNA, the CDR3 is TGTGCCAGCCTTGGGGCATCGACTGGCTACACCTTC. This gives the protein CASLGASTGYTF.